The entry that follows covers one TCR beta chain sequence. Its antigen remains unknown. It was RNA transcripts that yielded the amplified TCR beta CDR3 regions. During a first-round RT-PCR of the TCR CDR3, the HTBI primer set was used. TCRdb redid the calling of the multiplex PCR reads with MiXCR, one entry per CDR3 protein. The table has 450,000 to 650,000 distinct CDR3 sequences, 13% to 15% seen once. This entry comes from a study of T cells in Graves' hyperthyroidism and ophthalmopathy. Overall study results and limits: Blood also held most thyroid clonotypes expanded beyond 0.001.

Patients with uncontrolled infections, other autoimmune diseases, pregnancy or lactation were excluded. Diagnosis relied on clinical symptoms, serum thyroxine and TRAb, thyroid ultrasound and orbital computed tomography. V was pared by 4 bases and J by 1 base, with 7 bases between. Germline V gene data show CDR1 as MNHNS and CDR2 as SASEGT. The CDR3 has 13 amino acids. The receptor was isolated from a woman under 30 with Graves' ophthalmopathy. The sequencing input was blood. The rearrangement uses TRBV6-1 and TRBJ1-1; possible D gene TRBD1, 5 bases. CDR3 coding DNA: TGTGCCAGCAGTGGGGGGACGAACACTGAAGCTTTCTTT. This codes for CASSGGTNTEAFF.